Below, 9 T cell receptor beta chains from the same sample are listed, as sequenced in a study of blood T cell repertoires in COVID-19. Produced via immunoSEQ multiplex PCR; TCRdb's table is partial and in-frame only. The data show approximately 110,000 clones, about 84% seen once. The sample was peripheral blood. The origin of the receptors is a man aged 45-60 years with acute or convalescent COVID-19.

The chain is built from TRBV11-2 and TRBJ2-1, with 8 bases aligning to TRBD1. Trimming took 5 bases from V and 6 from J; bases not matched to a gene: 9. CDR1 is SGHAT and CDR2 is FQNNGV in the germline V gene. The CDR3 has 15 amino acids. The DNA of the CDR3 is TGTGCCAGCAGCCCAAGACGGACAGGGAGCAATGAGCAGTTCTTC. Amino acids: CASSPRRTGSNEQFF.

The V and J genes are TRBV28 and TRBJ1-5; 9 bases are shared with TRBD1. This CDR3 comprises 15 residues. Germline V gene sequence: CDR1 MDHEN, CDR2 SYDVKM. The V segment lost 6 bases and the J segment 7 bases; nucleotides outside the gene matches: 10. This CDR3 reads CASSRGQGRKQPQHF. In DNA, the CDR3 is TGTGCCAGCAGCCGGGGACAGGGTAGAAAGCAGCCCCAGCATTTT.

This chain links TRBV2 with TRBJ2-1; 7 nucleotides align to TRBD1. The V segment lost 10 bases and the J segment 2 bases; nucleotides outside the gene matches: 8. The CDR3 contains 14 residues. Germline-derived CDR1 and CDR2 are SNHLY and FYNNEI. The CDR3 spells CATRRDSAYNEQFF. The DNA of the CDR3 is TGTGCCACCAGACGGGACAGCGCCTACAATGAGCAGTTCTTC.

This clone showed up just once. V and J are TRBV6-6 and TRBJ2-7; TRBD1 matches 7 bases. The CDR3 has 15 amino acids. Germline CDR1 reads MNHNY; CDR2 reads SVGAGI (reference sequence). With 8 bases clipped from V and 0 bases from J, the junction kept 10 bases outside the gene matches. The CDR3 sequence: CASGRGGAVSYEQYF. The CDR3 region has the DNA TGTGCCAGCGGCCGAGGGGGCGCTGTCTCCTACGAGCAGTACTTC.

The chain combines TRBV30 with TRBJ2-3; 10 nucleotides align to TRBD2. The germline gives CDR1 GTSNPN, CDR2 SVGIG (reference sequence). The V and J ends lost 2 bases and 3 bases, in that order; junction bases with no gene match: 17. The CDR3 sequence is 19 residues long. The CDR3 nucleotides read TGTGCCTGGAGTACATCAAAACCGGGACTAGCGAGCCAGACAGATACGCAGTATTTT. Its translation is CAWSTSKPGLASQTDTQYF.

The chain links TRBV11-2 to TRBJ1-1, with TRBD1 as a possible D gene (5 bases). Germline CDR1 and CDR2: SGHAT and FQNNGV. The CDR3 spans 14 residues. V was pared by 2 bases and J by 5 bases, with 12 bases between. The CDR3 nucleotides read TGTGCCAGCAGCTTAATGACAGTGGGAACTGAAGCTTTCTTT. This encodes CASSLMTVGTEAFF.

The genes are TRBV7-3 and TRBJ2-1, with D possibly matching TRBD1 (5 bases). This CDR3 has 12 amino acids. Germline CDR1 is SGHTA and CDR2 is FQGTGA. The ends were cut back, 5 bases at V and 9 bases at J, with 11 bases in the middle. The CDR3 nucleotides read TGTGCCAGCAGCCCAGGGTGGGGTGAGCAGTTCTTC. Translation gives CASSPGWGEQFF. The full variable domain, its missing parts supplied by reference TRBV7-3 and TRBJ2-1, is GAGVSQTPSNKVTEKGKYVELRCDPISGHTALYWYRQSLGQGPEFLIYFQGTGAADDSGLPNDRFFAVRPEGSVSTLKIQRTERGDSAVYLCASSPGWGEQFFGPGTRLTVL.

The chain couples TRBV30 to TRBJ1-5, with D maybe TRBD1 (6 bases). Per germline, CDR1 GTSNPN and CDR2 SVGIG (reference sequence). The CDR3 extends over 14 amino acids. Trimming took 3 bases from V and 8 from J, leaving 17 bases between them. The CDR3, as DNA: TGTGCCTGGAGCCTAGGGGGGGAAGAGAAGCCCCAGCATTTT. Translated, it gives CAWSLGGEEKPQHF.

The rearrangement links TRBV28 to TRBJ1-3; 9 nucleotides match TRBD1. With V trimmed by 4 bases and J by 2 bases, 6 bases remained unmatched. The length of the CDR3 is 16 residues. Germline V gives CDR1 MDHEN, CDR2 SYDVKM. The CDR3 DNA follows: TGTGCCAGCAGTTATCCGGGACAGGGAGCTGGAAACACCATATATTTT. Translation gives CASSYPGQGAGNTIYF.